The 22 T cell receptor beta chains listed next were all sequenced from one sample in a study of CD8 T cells in Susac syndrome. Random hexamers served to reverse transcribe roughly 0.45 to 1 ug RNA. TCRdb recomputed calls from the immunoSEQ multiplex PCR reads with MiXCR, one row per CDR3 protein. The sample consists of about 300,000 distinct CDR3 sequences, approximately 85% of them appearing once. The sample comprised CD8+ T cells from PBMCs. Receptors were obtained from a human donor with multiple sclerosis.

As regards this clonotype: At one end the junction does not follow the germline gene, possibly because of a read error. The rearrangement joins TRBV29-1 to TRBJ2-1, with TRBD2 matching over 11 bases. The germline V gene has CDR1 SQVTM and CDR2 ANQGSEA. This CDR3 comprises 15 residues. In DNA, the CDR3 is TGCAGCGTTGAAAGGGGACTAGCGGTCTACAGTGAGCAGTTCTTC. Amino acid sequence: CSVERGLAVYSEQFF.

This chain uses TRBV3-1 with TRBJ2-2; D is perhaps TRBD1 or TRBD2 (6 bases each). V was pared by 3 bases and J by 4 bases, with 15 bases between. The V gene's germline CDR1 is LGHDT and CDR2 YNNKEL (reference sequence). The CDR3 runs 16 residues. The CDR3 bases are TGTGCCAGCAGCCAGCTAGGGGGAGCGGGCACCGGGGAGCTGTTTTTT. It specifies CASSQLGGAGTGELFF. Drawing the rest from reference TRBV3-1 and TRBJ2-2, the complete variable domain is DTAVSQTPKYLVTQMGNDKSIKCEQNLGHDTMYWYKQDSKKFLKIMFSYNNKELIINETVPNRFSPKSPDKAHLNLHINSLELGDSAVYFCASSQLGGAGTGELFFGEGSRLTVL.

The chain couples TRBV4-1 to TRBJ1-6, with D unresolved. V lost 0 bases and J 3 bases, leaving 15 bases between the germline ends. In germline, CDR1 is MGHRA, CDR2 YSYEKL. The CDR3 has 18 residues. The CDR3 sequence is CASSQDLRGGDYNSPLHF. DNA for the CDR3: TGCGCCAGCAGCCAAGATCTACGTGGTGGAGACTATAATTCACCCCTCCACTTT.

The chain is built from TRBV4-3 and TRBJ2-1; D unclear. V gave up 0 bases and J gave up 4 bases, with 16 bases separating them. This CDR3 region has 17 residues. Germline assignment: CDR1 LGHNA and CDR2 YSLEER. CDR3 loop: CASSQDQVTGVYNEQFF. The CDR3 DNA is TGCGCCAGCAGCCAAGATCAAGTGACGGGCGTTTACAATGAGCAGTTCTTC.

This clonotype was detected a few times. The rearrangement joins TRBV7-9 to TRBJ2-1; D ambiguous. The CDR3 sequence is 14 residues long. CDR1 SEHNR and CDR2 FQNEAQ come from the germline V gene (reference sequence). The V gene lost 2 bases and the J gene lost 9 bases, with 14 bases spanning the gap. DNA for the CDR3: TGTGCCAGCAGCTTATCCTCGTCAAGAGGTGAGCAGTTCTTC. This sequence encodes CASSLSSSRGEQFF.

The rearrangement links TRBV29-1 to TRBJ2-3; weak D call: TRBD2 (6 bases). The CDR3 totals 14 residues. The ends were cut back, 2 bases at V and 2 bases at J, with 11 bases in the middle. Germline V CDR1 and CDR2: SQVTM, ANQGSEA. CDR3 sequence: CSVEHRDSTDTQYF. CDR3 nucleotide sequence: TGCAGCGTTGAACACCGGGACTCCACAGATACGCAGTATTTT.

This chain connects TRBV28 to TRBJ1-4; D is uncertain. The V end lost 5 bases, the J end lost 4 bases, and 20 bases lay between the germline ends. The CDR3 totals 17 residues. In germline, CDR1 is MDHEN, CDR2 SYDVKM. The CDR3 DNA reads as TGTGCCAGCAGTCCCAGCGGGCTTGGTCTCAGTAATGAAAAACTGTTTTTT. Residues: CASSPSGLGLSNEKLFF.

J is TRBJ2-7 and V is TRBV5-1; no clear D gene. Germline V lookup: CDR1 SGHRS, CDR2 YFSETQ. This CDR3 is 16 amino acids long. The V gene lost 0 bases and the J gene lost 6 bases, with 19 bases spanning the gap. The CDR3 protein is CASSLVGSDPSAEQYF. For the CDR3, the DNA is TGCGCCAGCAGCTTGGTGGGCAGCGACCCGTCCGCCGAGCAGTACTTC.

The chain combines TRBV7-9 with TRBJ2-3; D is unresolved. CDR1 and CDR2 from the germline V gene are SEHNR and FQNEAQ (reference sequence). CDR3 length equals 12 residues. Trimming left V 8 bases short and J 2 bases short, with 8 bases between. Written as DNA, the CDR3 is TGTGCCAGCCACGGCGACACAGATACGCAGTATTTT. Its protein product is CASHGDTDTQYF.

V usage is TRBV4-3 and J usage is TRBJ1-2, with TRBD1 matching 8 bases. The CDR3 covers 16 residues. J was trimmed by 10 bases and V by 2 bases; bases with no gene match: 15. Germline V gives CDR1 LGHNA, CDR2 YSLEER. The CDR3 is CASSQSNTGGASDYTF. The DNA of the CDR3 is TGCGCCAGCAGCCAATCCAACACAGGGGGAGCATCTGACTACACCTTC.

This clonotype was detected once. The gene calls are TRBV19 and TRBJ2-7; a possible D gene is TRBD2 (6 bases). The CDR3 has 15 amino acids. Trimming took off 2 bases at V and 2 bases at J, with 13 bases between the two ends. Germline assignment: CDR1 LNHDA and CDR2 SQIVND (reference sequence). Here the CDR3 DNA reads TGTGCCAGTAGTATATTCGTAGCGGCCCCCTACGAGCAGTACTTC. Its protein is CASSIFVAAPYEQYF.

The V gene is TRBV12-3 or TRBV12-4, the J gene TRBJ2-7; 8 positions agree with TRBD2. The CDR3 spans 16 residues. The V gene end was trimmed by 6 bases and the J gene end by 2 bases; junction bases not matched to a gene: 12. The CDR3 sequence is CASSPPPGTSPYEQYF. Written as DNA, the CDR3 is TGTGCCAGCAGCCCGCCCCCAGGGACTAGTCCCTACGAGCAGTACTTC.

The genes are TRBV27 and TRBJ1-5; 8 nucleotides align to TRBD1. V lost 6 bases, J lost 6 bases, and 13 bases stayed unmatched. Germline V gives CDR1 MNHEY, CDR2 SMNVEV (reference sequence). There are 16 residues in the CDR3. The DNA for the CDR3 is TGTGCCAGCAGCCAAAAAACTGACAGGGGATCTCAGCCCCAGCATTTT. It encodes CASSQKTDRGSQPQHF.

This chain uses TRBV15 with TRBJ2-5; TRBD2 is a possible D gene (6 bases). This CDR3 has 15 amino acids. CDR1 and CDR2 from the germline V gene are LNHNV and YYDKDF (reference sequence). V lost 5 bases and J lost 5, with 18 bases in between. The CDR3 spells CATSSSGPGDETQYF. In DNA, the CDR3 is TGTGCCACCAGCTCCTCGGGGCCGGGGGACGAGACCCAGTACTTC.

The CDR3 protein is CASSPGTFFPIYF. CDR3 sequence (DNA): TGTGCCAGCAGTCCCGGGACCTTCTTCCCCATATATTTT. The chain has TRBV6-5 and TRBJ1-3, with D perhaps matching TRBD1 (5 bases). The germline gives CDR1 MNHEY, CDR2 SVGAGI. This CDR3 has 13 residues. V dropped 5 bases and J dropped 11 bases, with 16 bases sitting between them.

This sequence joins TRBV21-1 and TRBJ2-3; the table's D gene call, TRBD2, was not cross checked with the DNA. TRBV21-1 counts as a pseudogene. The CDR3 runs 19 residues. In DNA, the CDR3 is TGTGCCAGCAGCAAAGACGCTAGCGGGACCCTACTCGGGACAGATACGCAGTATTTT. Amino acids: CASSKDASGTLLGTDTQYF.

This sequence joins TRBV20-1 and TRBJ2-7; no clear D gene. Germline loops: CDR1 DFQATT, CDR2 SNEGSKA (reference sequence). Trimming left V 1 base short and J 2 bases short, with 6 bases between. This CDR3 comprises 12 residues. CDR3 residues: CSARGHPYEQYF. In DNA form, the CDR3 reads TGCAGTGCTAGAGGGCACCCCTACGAGCAGTACTTC.

CDR3 coding DNA: TGTGCCAGCAGCGTAGAGTGGGGGCAGGGGGGCGATGAGCAGTTCTTC. This sequence encodes CASSVEWGQGGDEQFF. This chain uses TRBV9 with TRBJ2-1; D is possibly TRBD1 (7 bases). Germline CDR1 reads SGDLS; CDR2 reads YYNGEE. V was shortened by 0 bases and J by 8 bases, with 18 bases between the two germline ends. The CDR3 runs to 16 residues.

This rearrangement joins TRBV15 to TRBJ2-1; D tentatively fits TRBD1 or TRBD2 (6 bases each). Trimming removed 4 bases from V and 6 bases from J, with 13 bases in between. CDR3 length equals 14 residues. Germline-derived CDR1 and CDR2 are LNHNV and YYDKDF (reference sequence). CDR3 DNA: TGTGCCACCAGCATTTTAGGGGGACTCAATGAGCAGTTCTTC. As protein: CATSILGGLNEQFF.

This clonotype was seen a single time. This rearrangement joins TRBV19 to TRBJ1-5; 8 bases are shared with TRBD1. V lost 4 bases and J lost 7; bases outside the gene matches: 12. Per the germline V gene, CDR1 is LNHDA and CDR2 is SQIVND (reference sequence). The CDR3 loop spans 16 amino acids. The DNA for the CDR3 is TGTGCCAGTAGTAAAACGGACAGGGAATGGTGGCAGCCCCAGCATTTT. It codes for CASSKTDREWWQPQHF.

This clonotype is a singleton in its sample. CDR3 protein: CASSSPEPTSGNSYEQYF. DNA for the CDR3: TGTGCCAGCAGCTCCCCAGAACCGACTAGCGGAAACTCCTACGAGCAGTACTTC. V gene TRBV5-6 combines with J gene TRBJ2-7; 9 nucleotides match TRBD2. Germline CDR1 and CDR2: SGHDT and YYEEEE. The CDR3 covers 18 residues. With 3 bases clipped from V and 0 bases from J, the junction kept 13 bases outside the gene matches.

The V call is TRBV27, the J call TRBJ2-1; a possible D gene is TRBD2 (6 bases). This CDR3 region has 19 residues. Germline loops: CDR1 MNHEY, CDR2 SMNVEV (reference sequence). Trimming took 3 bases from V and 5 from J, leaving 26 bases between them. For the CDR3, the DNA is TGTGCCAGCAGTTTTATTGCGAGATGGGGGTCGGGCGGGAACAATGAGCAGTTCTTC. This translates into CASSFIARWGSGGNNEQFF.